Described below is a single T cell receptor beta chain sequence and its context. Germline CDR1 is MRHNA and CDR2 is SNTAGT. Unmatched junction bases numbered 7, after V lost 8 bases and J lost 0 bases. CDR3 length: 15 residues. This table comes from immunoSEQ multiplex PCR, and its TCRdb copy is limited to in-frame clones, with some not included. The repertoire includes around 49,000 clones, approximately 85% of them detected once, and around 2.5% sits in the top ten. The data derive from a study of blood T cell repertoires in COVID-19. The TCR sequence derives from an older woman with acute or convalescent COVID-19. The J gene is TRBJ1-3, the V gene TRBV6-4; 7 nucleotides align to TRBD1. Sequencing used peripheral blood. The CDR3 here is CASGEDRHSGNTIYF. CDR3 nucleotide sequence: TGTGCCAGCGGGGAGGACAGGCACTCTGGAAACACCATATATTTT.